This T cell receptor beta chain was recovered during a study of T cell responses to AZD1222 COVID-19 vaccine. Study-wide results and limits: As reported, nearly half of all spike-specific TCRs target variant regions that are unmutated. CD4 TCRs covered the whole spike, strongest at regions 160-218 and 743-854. Clonal diversity may have been underestimated, and the donors were mostly white British, with more females than males. Seropositive status at baseline applied to only 6 or 7 AZD1222 recipients.

With respect to this clone: What it binds is not known.

Libraries were prepared by immunoSEQ multiplex PCR; TCRdb keeps only in-frame clonotypes and omits some of them. The table lists about 110,000 clones, 88% of them singletons, with about 13% in the top ten. This specimen was peripheral blood, taken on day 0 of MenACWY control vaccination. This receptor was taken from an adult in good health.

CDR3: CASTRQGALGRGYTF. The CDR3 nucleotides read TGTGCCAGCACCCGACAGGGGGCTCTCGGACGAGGCTACACCTTC. The chain combines TRBV6-5 with TRBJ1-2; 10 bases fit TRBD1. Losses at the gene ends were 7 bases for V and 8 bases for J; bases not matched to a gene: 13. The CDR3 consists of 15 residues. Germline CDR1 reads MNHEY; CDR2 reads SVGAGI.